These 24 T cell receptor beta chains came from one sample sequenced in a study of PD-1 blockade in classical Hodgkin lymphoma. The method was immunoSEQ multiplex PCR; TCRdb's version includes in-frame clones alone and lacks a portion of them. The table lists about 5,000 clones, 63% of them singletons. Relapse after autologous stem cell transplantation occurred in every patient, and brentuximab vedotin exposure varied. The sample here was peripheral blood mononuclear cells (PBMCs), taken at baseline. These receptors were collected from a human donor with classical Hodgkin lymphoma.

V is TRBV4-2 and J is TRBJ2-7; D is possibly TRBD1 (5 bases). Trimming cost V 4 bases and J 1 base, with 5 bases left between them. Germline CDR1 LGHNA, CDR2 YNFKEQ. The CDR3 consists of 12 residues. The CDR3 protein is CASSRQSYEQYF. The CDR3 DNA follows: TGTGCCAGCAGCCGACAGTCCTACGAGCAGTACTTC.

In this sample, this clone turned up a few times. The rearrangement joins TRBV30 to TRBJ1-4; D unclear. This CDR3 spans 13 amino acids. V was pared by 3 bases and J by 4 bases, with 9 bases between. Germline CDR1 is GTSNPN and CDR2 is SVGIG (reference sequence). This CDR3 reads CAWRGGSNEKLFF. The CDR3 nucleotides read TGTGCCTGGAGGGGAGGCAGTAATGAAAAACTGTTTTTT.

This clone was observed a few times. The chain employs TRBV5-6 and TRBJ2-5; TRBD1 matches at 8 bases. Germline V gene lookup returns CDR1 SGHDT and CDR2 YYEEEE. This CDR3 contains 16 residues. Trimming cost V 4 bases and J 3 bases; bases outside gene matches: 11. The CDR3 DNA follows: TGTGCCAGCAGCGCCAGAGCAGGGGGCAGGGAAGAGACCCAGTACTTC. Residues: CASSARAGGREETQYF.

Within the sample, this clone is medium-sized. The rearrangement uses TRBV5-1 and TRBJ1-6, with 7 positions matching TRBD1. From germline, CDR1 is SGHRS and CDR2 YFSETQ. V shed 4 bases and J 5 bases; nucleotides not matched to a gene: 3. The CDR3 length is 14 residues. DNA of the CDR3: TGCGCCAGCAGCCCGGGACAGAATAATTCACCCCTCCACTTT. Amino acid sequence: CASSPGQNNSPLHF.

The rearrangement links TRBV4-1 to TRBJ2-7; D is undetermined. There are 15 residues in the CDR3. The V end was cut by 3 bases, the J end by 2 bases, with 14 bases between. Germline lookup yields CDR1 MGHRA and CDR2 YSYEKL. The CDR3 coding sequence is TGCGCCAGCAGCCAGGATCCGACACTTACCTACGAGCAGTACTTC. Translated, it gives CASSQDPTLTYEQYF.

V usage is TRBV7-9 and J usage is TRBJ2-2, with D uncertain. From germline, CDR1 is SEHNR and CDR2 FQNEAQ (reference sequence). CDR3 length equals 16 residues. Trimming removed 5 bases at V and 0 bases at J, with 13 bases between. CDR3 in DNA: TGTGCCAGCAGCGGACCGGGCAGGACGAACACCGGGGAGCTGTTTTTT. Its translation is CASSGPGRTNTGELFF.

This clone has a handful of counts. The chain joins TRBV6-6 to TRBJ1-1; 9 nucleotides align to TRBD1. The J segment lost 5 bases and the V segment lost 6 bases, leaving 10 bases of the junction unmatched. The CDR3 loop spans 15 amino acids. Germline V gene lookup returns CDR1 MNHNY and CDR2 SVGAGI (reference sequence). The CDR3 spells CASSTLSTGGTEAFF. CDR3 nucleotide sequence: TGTGCCAGCAGCACACTCTCGACAGGGGGTACTGAAGCTTTCTTT.

This rearrangement joins TRBV7-2 to TRBJ2-7; D is possibly TRBD2 (5 bases). Trimming pared 1 base from V and 8 bases from J, leaving 12 bases between. The germline V gene encodes CDR1 SGHTA and CDR2 FQGNSA. The CDR3 spans 13 residues. The DNA of the CDR3 is TGTGCCAGCAGCTTAGGTACCACCGGGAAGCAGTACTTC. It is translated as CASSLGTTGKQYF.

This sequence joins TRBV30 and TRBJ2-1; 12 bases match TRBD2. J was trimmed by 4 bases and V by 6 bases; bases with no gene match: 7. The CDR3 spans 15 residues. Germline V gene data show CDR1 as GTSNPN and CDR2 as SVGIG (reference sequence). For the CDR3, the DNA is TGTGCCTGTAGACTAGCGGGGGCCGGATACAATGAGCAGTTCTTC. Translation: CACRLAGAGYNEQFF.

The rearrangement uses TRBV11-3 and TRBJ2-2; 8 bases map to TRBD2. CDR3 length: 17 amino acids. Per the germline V gene, CDR1 is SGHNT and CDR2 is YENEEA. Germline trimming cut 0 bases from V and 3 bases from J; bases unmatched to any gene: 6. As DNA, the CDR3 is TGTGCCAGCAGCTTAGACCCCGGGAGGGCCTACACCGGGGAGCTGTTTTTT. It translates to CASSLDPGRAYTGELFF. Together with reference TRBV11-3 and TRBJ2-2, the CDR3 gives the full variable domain: EAGVVQSPRYKIIEKKQPVAFWCNPISGHNTLYWYLQNLGQGPELLIRYENEEAVDDSQLPKDRFSAERLKGVDSTLKIQPAELGDSAVYLCASSLDPGRAYTGELFFGEGSRLTVL.

The chain couples TRBV6-6 to TRBJ1-1; D unclear. Germline CDR1 MNHNY, CDR2 SVGAGI (reference sequence). The V and J ends lost 4 bases and 0 bases respectively, with 9 bases between them. The CDR3 contains 14 residues. The CDR3 spells CASSSALVNTEAFF. The CDR3 nucleotides are TGTGCCAGCAGTTCCGCTTTGGTGAACACTGAAGCTTTCTTT.

On this clone itself: At the DNA level, this CDR3 is encoded by other sequences in the same sample as well. The gene calls are TRBV28 and TRBJ2-5, with 13 bases aligning to TRBD2. This CDR3 region has 15 residues. The V and J ends lost 6 bases and 5 bases, in that order; junction bases with no gene match: 6. Germline CDR1 reads MDHEN; CDR2 reads SYDVKM. CDR3 nucleotides: TGTGCCAGCAGGGCAACTAGCGGGGGGGCGGAGACCCAGTACTTC. This gives the protein CASRATSGGAETQYF.

This clone was counted a single time. This chain connects TRBV5-1 to TRBJ1-6; possible D gene TRBD1, 6 bases. The V end was cut by 4 bases, the J end by 7 bases, with 12 bases between. The CDR3 is 14 amino acids. Germline lookup yields CDR1 SGHRS and CDR2 YFSETQ. The CDR3, as DNA: TGCGCCAGCAGCCCGGCAGGGGACAATTCACCCCTCCACTTT. Amino acid sequence: CASSPAGDNSPLHF.

The V call is TRBV28, the J call TRBJ1-2; 10 nucleotides agree with TRBD1. This CDR3 comprises 16 residues. Trimming removed 6 bases from V and 6 bases from J; junction bases left unmatched: 13. Germline assignment: CDR1 MDHEN and CDR2 SYDVKM. The CDR3 loop is CASRGTWDRGSDGYTF. CDR3 bases: TGTGCCAGCAGGGGCACCTGGGACAGGGGTAGCGATGGCTACACCTTC.

A remark on this clone: The junction does not match germline at one end; this may be a read error. The chain is built from TRBV5-4 and TRBJ2-6, with D unclear. This CDR3 comprises 16 residues. Germline V lookup: CDR1 SGHNT, CDR2 YYREEE (reference sequence). As DNA, the CDR3 is TGTGCCAGCTATTGGAGCCAGACAAAGTCGGGCCAACGTCCTGACTTC. It translates to CASYWSQTKSGQRPDF.

The chain recombines TRBV5-6 with TRBJ2-3; TRBD2 aligns across 8 bases. There are 15 residues in the CDR3. V gave up 3 bases and J gave up 2 bases; unmatched junction bases: 5. The germline gives CDR1 SGHDT, CDR2 YYEEEE. The CDR3 sequence: CASSSHSGTTDTQYF. The CDR3 nucleotides read TGTGCCAGCAGCTCCCATAGCGGGACCACAGATACGCAGTATTTT.

This chain uses TRBV5-6 with TRBJ2-2; D may be TRBD1 (5 bases). This CDR3 comprises 15 residues. V lost 4 bases to trimming and J lost 9 bases, with 19 bases between them. CDR1 and CDR2 from the germline V gene are SGHDT and YYEEEE. In nucleotides, the CDR3 is TGTGCCAGCAGCCAGACTGGACAAAGAAGATGGGAGCTGTTTTTT. Protein: CASSQTGQRRWELFF.

The V call is TRBV7-9, the J call TRBJ2-5; the D gene is possibly TRBD1 (5 bases). The CDR3 sequence is 14 residues long. The germline V and J ends were trimmed by 1 base and 2 bases, with 8 bases remaining between them. CDR1 SEHNR and CDR2 FQNEAQ come from the germline V gene (reference sequence). The CDR3 DNA reads TGTGCCAGCAGCTTAGTACAGGCACAAGAGACCCAGTACTTC. Residues: CASSLVQAQETQYF.

The V gene is TRBV4-3, the J gene TRBJ2-7; D not certain. V lost 0 bases to trimming and J lost 3 bases, with 12 bases between them. CDR3 length: 15 amino acids. Germline V gene sequence: CDR1 LGHNA, CDR2 YSLEER. The CDR3 loop is CASSQDSGDGYEQYF. CDR3 bases: TGCGCCAGCAGCCAAGATTCCGGCGACGGCTACGAGCAGTACTTC.

The chain has TRBV19 and TRBJ2-3; D might be TRBD1 (5 bases). The CDR3 runs to 16 residues. Germline-derived CDR1 and CDR2 are LNHDA and SQIVND (reference sequence). Trimming pared 3 bases from V and 2 bases from J, leaving 15 bases between. The CDR3 DNA is TGTGCCAGTAGTATTGGCGAAGGGGATTACACAGATACGCAGTATTTT. It encodes CASSIGEGDYTDTQYF.

The chain uses TRBV28 and TRBJ1-5; D gene ambiguous. The CDR3 is 15 amino acids. In germline, CDR1 is MDHEN, CDR2 SYDVKM. With 6 bases removed from V and 4 bases from J, the gap between germline ends came to 16 bases. The CDR3 spells CASSYKTAFNQPQHF. The CDR3 DNA sequence: TGTGCCAGCAGCTATAAGACTGCCTTTAATCAGCCCCAGCATTTT.

This clone was seen more than once but under ten times. This rearrangement joins TRBV27 to TRBJ1-1; D uncertain. Trimming removed 3 bases from V and 7 bases from J, with 6 bases in between. This CDR3 is built from 11 residues. The V gene's germline CDR1 is MNHEY and CDR2 SMNVEV (reference sequence). CDR3 amino acids: CASSFSGEAFF. Here the CDR3 DNA reads TGTGCCAGCAGTTTTTCAGGTGAAGCTTTCTTT.

This rearrangement joins TRBV5-1 to TRBJ1-1; no firm D call. The CDR3 totals 17 residues. Trimming left V 0 bases short and J 0 bases short, with 15 bases between. The germline V gene has CDR1 SGHRS and CDR2 YFSETQ. The CDR3 reads CASSLAATGVVNTEAFF. CDR3 nucleotide sequence: TGCGCCAGCAGCTTGGCCGCTACCGGTGTTGTGAACACTGAAGCTTTCTTT.

This chain uses TRBV19 with TRBJ2-1, with a weak D call TRBD2 (7 bases). Germline CDR1 and CDR2: LNHDA and SQIVND (reference sequence). The CDR3 length is 16 residues. V gave up 1 base and J gave up 5 bases, with 15 bases separating them. The CDR3 is CASSIGGGRGNNEQFF. As DNA, the CDR3 is TGTGCCAGTAGTATAGGGGGGGGCAGGGGAAACAATGAGCAGTTCTTC.